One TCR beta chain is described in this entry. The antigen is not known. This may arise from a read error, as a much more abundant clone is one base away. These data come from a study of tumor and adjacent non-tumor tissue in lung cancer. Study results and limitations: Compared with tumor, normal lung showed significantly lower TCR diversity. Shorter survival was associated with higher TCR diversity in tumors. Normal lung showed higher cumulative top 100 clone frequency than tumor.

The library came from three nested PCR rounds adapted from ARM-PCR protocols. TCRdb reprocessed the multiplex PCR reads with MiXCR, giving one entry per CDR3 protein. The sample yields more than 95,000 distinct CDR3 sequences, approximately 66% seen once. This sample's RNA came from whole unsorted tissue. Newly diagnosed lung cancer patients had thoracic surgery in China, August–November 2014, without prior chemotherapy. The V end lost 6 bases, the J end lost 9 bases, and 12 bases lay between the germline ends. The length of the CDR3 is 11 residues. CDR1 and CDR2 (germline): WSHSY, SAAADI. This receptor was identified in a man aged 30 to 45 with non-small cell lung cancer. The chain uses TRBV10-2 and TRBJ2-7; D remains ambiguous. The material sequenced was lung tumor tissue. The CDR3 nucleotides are TGCGCCAGCAGCTACTCGGACGGGCAGTACTTC. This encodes CASSYSDGQYF.